Reported below is one T cell receptor (beta chain). The CDR3 runs to 12 residues. Trimming shortened V by 3 bases and J by 6 bases, and 9 bases separated the two germline ends. Germline V gene lookup returns CDR1 MDHEN and CDR2 SYDVKM. These data belong to a study of type 1 regulatory T cells. About the study: T-allo10 is an in vitro-generated, Tr1-enriched CD4 T cell product specific for alloantigen.

TCRdb reanalysed the reads using MiXCR and keeps one entry per CDR3 protein. This sample has 80,000 to 100,000 distinct CDR3 sequences, with less than 40% found just once. V usage is TRBV28 and J usage is TRBJ2-7; D is uncertain. Sequencing was done on a sample of CD4+ T cells, either the whole sample or a sorted fraction (not recorded which). The TCR sequence derives from a human donor in good health. CDR3 loop: CASSFARSEQYF. DNA of the CDR3: TGTGCCAGCAGTTTCGCCAGGAGCGAGCAGTACTTC.